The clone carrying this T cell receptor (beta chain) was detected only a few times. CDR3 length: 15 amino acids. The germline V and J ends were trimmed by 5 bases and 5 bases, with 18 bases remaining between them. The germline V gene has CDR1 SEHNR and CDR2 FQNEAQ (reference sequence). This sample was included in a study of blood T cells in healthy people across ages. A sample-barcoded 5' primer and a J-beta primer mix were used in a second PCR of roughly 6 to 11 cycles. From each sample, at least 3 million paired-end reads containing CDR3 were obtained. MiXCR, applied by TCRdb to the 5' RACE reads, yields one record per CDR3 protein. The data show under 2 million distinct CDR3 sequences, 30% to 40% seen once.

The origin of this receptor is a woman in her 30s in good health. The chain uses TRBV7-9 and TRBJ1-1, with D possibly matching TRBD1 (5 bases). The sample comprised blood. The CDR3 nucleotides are TGTGCCAGCAGCCCCCCCGGGGGAGGTAGGACTGAAGCTTTCTTT. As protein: CASSPPGGGRTEAFF.